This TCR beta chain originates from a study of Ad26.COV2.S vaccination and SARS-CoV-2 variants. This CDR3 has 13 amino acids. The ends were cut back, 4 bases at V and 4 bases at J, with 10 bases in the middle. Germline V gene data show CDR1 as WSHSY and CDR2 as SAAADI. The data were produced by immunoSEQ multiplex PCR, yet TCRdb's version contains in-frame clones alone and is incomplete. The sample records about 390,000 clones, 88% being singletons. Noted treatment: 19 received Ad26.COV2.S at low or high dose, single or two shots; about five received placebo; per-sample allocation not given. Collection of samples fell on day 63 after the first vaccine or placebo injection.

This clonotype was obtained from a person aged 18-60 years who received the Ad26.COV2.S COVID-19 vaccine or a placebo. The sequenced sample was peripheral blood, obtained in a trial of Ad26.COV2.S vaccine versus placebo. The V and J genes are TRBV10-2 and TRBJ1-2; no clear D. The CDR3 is CASSGAARYGYTF. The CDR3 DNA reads TGCGCCAGCAGTGGTGCTGCACGCTATGGCTACACCTTC.